These 17 T cell receptor beta chains came from one sample sequenced in a study of Graves' ophthalmopathy and Graves' hyperthyroidism (dated by TCRdb to the late 2010s). These reads were obtained on an Illumina HiSeq 2000. For repertoire sequencing, TCR beta CDR3 regions were amplified from RNA transcripts. HTBI primers and the Qiagen OneStep RT-PCR kit were used in a first-round RT-PCR, which was followed by a second-round multiplex PCR, size selection and purification. The public reads were run again by TCRdb, first through fastp at Q25 and then through MiXCR, and only productive beta chains were kept. CDR3 protein duplicates are merged, each entry listing the most common genes and DNA. Within this sample are tens of thousands of distinct CDR3 sequences, with less than 65% of them counted one time only. The leading ten clones occupy around 4.5% of the sample. Input material: peripheral blood. These receptors originate from an adult woman with Graves' ophthalmopathy.

Turning to this clonotype: No conserved phenylalanine or tryptophan ends this CDR3, so it is likely a read error. The genes are TRBV6-4 and TRBJ2-1; 10 bases are a match to TRBD2. The germline V gene encodes CDR1 MRHNA and CDR2 SNTAGT. The CDR3 is 16 amino acids. As DNA, the CDR3 is TGTGCCAGCAGCGACTCGATGACTAGCGGGTGTAATGAGCAGTTCTTA. This translates into CASSDSMTSGCNEQFL.

This clonotype was seen repeatedly, ten times or more. The rearrangement joins TRBV6-5 to TRBJ2-2; D perhaps matches TRBD1 (5 bases). This CDR3 spans 14 amino acids. V was shortened by 5 bases and J by 8 bases, with 15 bases between the two germline ends. CDR1 MNHEY and CDR2 SVGAGI come from the germline V gene. In DNA form, the CDR3 reads TGTGCCAGCAGTCAGGACACCTCTAAGGGGGAGCTGTTTTTT. Translation gives CASSQDTSKGELFF.

Comment on this clonotype: The junction departs from germline at one end; a sequencing error may be responsible. This chain uses TRBV7-3 with TRBJ2-3; D is perhaps TRBD1 (5 bases). Looked up from germline, CDR1 is SGHTA and CDR2 is FQGTGA. The CDR3 length is 13 residues. DNA for the CDR3: TGTGCCAGCAGCTTACGACAGACTGATATGCAGTATTTT. Translated: CASSLRQTDMQYF.

This clonotype was detected ten times or more. A much bigger clone sits one base away, suggesting this may be a read error. This rearrangement joins TRBV20-1 to TRBJ2-7, with 10 nucleotides matching TRBD2. Losses at the gene ends were 8 bases for V and 2 bases for J; bases not matched to a gene: 15. The CDR3 totals 16 residues. CDR1 and CDR2 from the germline V gene are DFQATT and SNEGSKA (reference sequence). CDR3 amino acids: CSTYPSGSIGAYEQYF. The CDR3 DNA reads TGCAGTACCTATCCTAGCGGGAGTATAGGAGCCTACGAGCAGTACTTC.

In this sample, this clonotype turned up once. It may be a read error: a sequence one base away is much more abundant. CDR3 sequence reads: CACSPLGRGNTEAFF. Here the CDR3 DNA reads TGTGCCTGCAGTCCCCTAGGGCGGGGGAACACTGAAGCTTTCTTT. The V gene is TRBV28, the J gene TRBJ1-1, with D unresolved. Germline-derived CDR1 and CDR2 are MDHEN and SYDVKM. This CDR3 has 15 amino acids. Full variable domain (rest looked up from reference TRBV28 and TRBJ1-1): DVKVTQSSRYLVKRTGEKVFLECVQDMDHENMFWYRQDPGLGLRLIYFSYDVKMKEKGDIPEGYSVSREKKERFSLILESASTNQTSMYLCACSPLGRGNTEAFFGQGTRLTVV.

The gene calls are TRBV7-2 and TRBJ2-2; D remains ambiguous. There are 11 residues in the CDR3. Germline V CDR1 and CDR2: SGHTA, FQGNSA. V was clipped by 3 bases and J by 7 bases, with 3 bases between them. The CDR3 region has the DNA TGTGCCAGCAGCTTGAGCGGGGAGCTGTTTTTT. This translates into CASSLSGELFF.

A word on this clonotype: Because it lacks the conserved phenylalanine or tryptophan at the end, this CDR3 is likely a read error. This sequence joins TRBV6-1 and TRBJ1-5, with 9 bases that match TRBD1. Germline-derived CDR1 and CDR2 are MNHNS and SASEGT. The ends lost 7 bases at V and 7 bases at J; junction bases unmatched: 8. CDR3 length: 14 residues. The CDR3 nucleotides read TGTGCCAGCAAGAAACAGGGGGCGAGACAGCCCCAGCATGTT. It encodes CASKKQGARQPQHV.

Concerning this clonotype itself: Mismatch with germline at one junction end may stem from a read error. The CDR3 here is CASSGGTSDSYGQYF. The CDR3 nucleotides read TGTGCCAGCAGTGGCGGGACTAGCGACTCCTACGGGCAGTACTTC. The chain couples TRBV6-1 to TRBJ2-7, with 10 positions matching TRBD2. The CDR3 runs to 15 residues. The germline CDR1 and CDR2 sequences are MNHNS and SASEGT.

This clonotype showed up just once. The CDR3 carries no conserved terminal phenylalanine or tryptophan, so it likely arises from a read error. The limits of the CDR3 on the DNA are not certain, so only TCRdb's listed CDR3 is given. This chain links TRBV11-1 with TRBJ2-2; whether TRBD1, the table's D call, matches the DNA was not checked. CDR1 and CDR2 from the germline V gene are SGHAT and FQDESV (reference sequence). The CDR3 spans 14 residues, counting both ends. The CDR3 loop reads CASSVGGSHRGAVV.

CDR3 in amino acids: CATSPRDSGNTIYF. In nucleotides, the CDR3 is TGTGCCACCTCGCCCCGGGATTCTGGAAACACCATATATTTT. The chain employs TRBV5-4 and TRBJ1-3, with D hard to call. The CDR3 sequence is 14 residues long. Germline loops: CDR1 SGHNT, CDR2 YYREEE (reference sequence). The V end lost 9 bases, the J end lost 1 base, and 14 bases lay between the germline ends.

The chain's CDR3 is CASSVTTGKVGELFF. The CDR3 DNA is TGTGCCAGCAGTGTAACGACAGGGAAGGTCGGGGAGCTGTTTTTT. The chain recombines TRBV25-1 with TRBJ2-2; 7 bases line up with TRBD1. In germline, CDR1 is MGHDK, CDR2 SYGVNS. The CDR3 extends over 15 amino acids. After removal of 4 bases from V and 7 bases from J, the junction contained 9 bases not matched to a gene. Full variable domain (rest looked up from reference TRBV25-1 and TRBJ2-2): EADIYQTPRYLVIGTGKKITLECSQTMGHDKMYWYQQDPGMELHLIHYSYGVNSTEKGDLSSESTVSRIRTEHFPLTLESARPSHTSQYLCASSVTTGKVGELFFGEGSRLTVL.

The rearrangement uses TRBV28 and TRBJ2-3; 14 nucleotides match TRBD2. Per the germline V gene, CDR1 is MDHEN and CDR2 is SYDVKM. V lost 5 bases and J lost 2; bases outside the gene matches: 12. This CDR3 is built from 19 residues. The CDR3 nucleotides read TGTGCCAGCAGTCCACCCGGGACTAGCGGGAGAGGTCCCACAGATACGCAGTATTTT. Protein: CASSPPGTSGRGPTDTQYF.

The chain joins TRBV20-1 to TRBJ2-3; 8 bases line up with TRBD1. The CDR3 runs 14 residues. CDR1 and CDR2 (germline): DFQATT, SNEGSKA (reference sequence). Germline trimming cut 7 bases from V and 2 bases from J; bases unmatched to any gene: 8. CDR3 amino acids: CSGTTGVHTDTQYF. The CDR3 bases are TGCAGTGGCACGACAGGGGTCCACACAGATACGCAGTATTTT.

There are many counts of this clonotype. The gene calls are TRBV5-1 and TRBJ2-7, with a possible D match to TRBD1 (5 bases). CDR3 length equals 12 residues. The ends were cut back, 5 bases at V and 2 bases at J, with 8 bases in the middle. In germline, CDR1 is SGHRS, CDR2 YFSETQ. For the CDR3, the DNA is TGCGCCAGCAGAGGGGATACCTACGAGCAGTACTTC. The encoded protein is CASRGDTYEQYF.

The chain combines TRBV10-3 with TRBJ2-7, with 14 nucleotides matching TRBD2. This CDR3 is built from 16 residues. J gave up 3 bases and V 10 bases, and 11 bases lay outside the gene matches. CDR1 is ENHRY, CDR2 SYGVKD, per germline. In DNA form, the CDR3 reads TGTGCCACCGGGACTAGCGGGAGTAACAGGGGCTACGAGCAGTACTTC. Translating gives CATGTSGSNRGYEQYF.

This clonotype was recorded at least ten times. The chain recombines TRBV28 with TRBJ2-5; TRBD1 is a possible D gene (5 bases). This CDR3 spans 15 amino acids. Trimming took 5 bases from V and 1 from J, leaving 14 bases between them. CDR1 is MDHEN and CDR2 is SYDVKM in the germline V gene. The CDR3 sequence: CASSPVRAFQETQYF. CDR3 coding DNA: TGTGCCAGCAGTCCCGTCAGGGCGTTCCAAGAGACCCAGTACTTC.

Points on this clonotype: This may come from a read error, since a much larger clone is one base off. The J gene is TRBJ1-4, the V gene TRBV4-3, with TRBD1 as a possible D gene (5 bases). This CDR3 has 17 amino acids. CDR1 and CDR2 (germline): LGHNA, YSLEER. The CDR3 sequence is CAGSQEGTGRTNEKLFF. The DNA of the CDR3 is TGCGCCGGCAGCCAAGAAGGGACCGGGAGAACTAATGAAAAACTGTTTTTT.